This is a list of T cell receptor beta chains from one sample in a study of Ad26.COV2.S vaccination and SARS-CoV-2 variants. The table came from immunoSEQ multiplex PCR; TCRdb's copy has only in-frame clones and leaves some out. The table shows about 350,000 clones, with about 85% occurring only once. Sequencing was performed on peripheral blood, taken in a trial of Ad26.COV2.S vaccine versus placebo. These receptors were taken from a person aged 18-65 years who received the Ad26.COV2.S COVID-19 vaccine or a placebo. Both conserved end residues are part of each CDR3. A D gene is named only where the DNA matches it firmly. Not all rows give a size; the values are once, few, many and, for expanded clones, a class.

few	TRBJ2-1	TRBD2	TRBV5-1	CASSSGSSGGAFEQFF	TGCGCCAGCAGCTCGGGCTCCAGCGGGGGGGCCTTTGAGCAGTTCTTC
once	TRBJ1-6	TRBD1	TRBV7-2	CASSIRTGSNSPLHF	TGTGCCAGCAGCATAAGGACAGGGTCGAATTCACCCCTCCACTTT
NA	TRBJ2-3	TRBD2	TRBV6-5	CASSTGTSGADTQYF	TGTGCCAGCAGTACCGGGACTAGCGGGGCCGATACGCAGTATTTT
NA	TRBJ2-3	NA	TRBV19	CASSRETGPLDADTQYF	TGTGCCAGTAGTAGGGAAACTGGCCCCCTCGACGCAGATACGCAGTATTTT
many	TRBJ2-7	NA	TRBV7-2	CASSFGRISYEQYF	TGTGCCAGCAGCTTTGGGAGAATCTCCTACGAGCAGTACTTC
medium-sized	TRBJ2-7	TRBD2	TRBV2	CASRRTSGGYEQYF	TGTGCCAGCAGGAGGACTAGTGGGGGGTACGAGCAGTACTTC
once	TRBJ2-7	NA	TRBV19	CASSPPDIPYEQYF	TGTGCCAGTAGCCCTCCCGACATCCCCTACGAGCAGTACTTC
NA	TRBJ2-2	TRBD2	TRBV4-3	CASSQDFGLAGAGELFF	TGCGCCAGCAGCCAGGACTTTGGACTAGCGGGAGCCGGGGAGCTGTTTTTT
NA	TRBJ2-1	NA	TRBV6-2/TRBV6-3	CASSYRDPVRLANEQFF	TGTGCCAGCAGTTACCGGGACCCCGTCCGGCTAGCCAATGAGCAGTTCTTC
NA	TRBJ2-3	TRBD2	TRBV5-1	CASSLGLAGGTDTQYF	TGCGCCAGCAGCTTGGGACTAGCGGGGGGGACAGATACGCAGTATTTT
NA	TRBJ1-5	NA	TRBV5-5	CASSLLRNQPQHF	TGTGCCAGCAGCTTGCTCAGGAATCAGCCCCAGCATTTT
NA	TRBJ1-2	TRBD1	TRBV5-1	CASSPHITGEDYGYTF	TGCGCCAGCAGCCCACATATTACAGGGGAAGACTATGGCTACACCTTC
NA	TRBJ2-7	NA	TRBV30	CAWSPTGPLDEQYF	TGTGCCTGGAGTCCTACAGGGCCGTTGGACGAGCAGTACTTC
NA	TRBJ1-1	NA	TRBV7-2	CASSRSGLSNTEAFF	TGTGCCAGCAGCCGTTCCGGACTTTCCAACACTGAAGCTTTCTTT
NA	TRBJ2-3	TRBD2	TRBV3-1/TRBV3-2	CASSQRERGSTDTQYF	TGTGCCAGCAGCCAACGGGAGCGGGGTAGCACAGATACGCAGTATTTT
NA	TRBJ2-2	NA	TRBV28	CASSRGSPTGELFF	TGTGCCAGCAGTAGGGGATCGCCAACCGGGGAGCTGTTTTTT
NA	TRBJ2-5	TRBD2	TRBV7-8	CASSSRGEVTQYF	TGTGCCAGCAGCTCCCGGGGGGAGGTGACCCAGTACTTC
NA	TRBJ1-5	NA	TRBV4-1	CASSQVAGKQPQHF	TGCGCCAGCAGCCAAGTTGCAGGGAAGCAGCCCCAGCATTTT
NA	TRBJ2-3	NA	TRBV21-1	CARLAGGFTDTQYF	TGTGCCAGACTAGCGGGGGGCTTCACAGATACGCAGTATTTT
NA	TRBJ1-1	NA	TRBV25-1	CASSPVGGHSEAFF	TGTGCCAGCAGTCCTGTTGGGGGGCATTCTGAAGCTTTCTTT
NA	TRBJ2-1	TRBD2	TRBV10-1	CASSFSGSRPNEQFF	TGCGCCAGCAGCTTTAGCGGGAGTCGTCCCAATGAGCAGTTCTTC
NA	TRBJ1-6	TRBD1	TRBV11-2	CASSKRGDRGKTPLHF	TGTGCCAGCAGCAAGAGAGGTGACAGGGGGAAGACACCCCTCCACTTT
NA	TRBJ1-2	NA	TRBV25-1	CASSEFQNYGYTF	TGTGCCAGCAGTGAATTTCAAAACTATGGCTACACCTTC
once	TRBJ2-5	NA	TRBV18	CASSPPAASRETQYF	TGTGCCAGCTCACCACCGGCGGCTAGCCGTGAGACCCAGTACTTC
NA	TRBJ2-7	NA	TRBV6-6	CASSYQADEQYF	TGTGCCAGCAGTTACCAGGCAGACGAGCAGTACTTC
few	TRBJ2-5	TRBD1	TRBV29-1	CSVEGQGQETQYF	TGCAGCGTCGAGGGACAGGGGCAAGAGACCCAGTACTTC
NA	TRBJ2-7	TRBD1	TRBV4-3	CASSQAVGQGFYEQYF	TGCGCCAGCAGCCAAGCGGTCGGACAGGGGTTTTACGAGCAGTACTTC
NA	TRBJ1-5	TRBD1	TRBV5-1	CASSLGGGAGQPQHF	TGCGCCAGCAGCTTGGGAGGGGGCGCCGGTCAGCCCCAGCATTTT
NA	TRBJ2-4	TRBD1	TRBV23-1	CASRGQGDIQYF	TGCGCCAGCAGAGGACAGGGGGACATTCAGTACTTC
NA	TRBJ1-5	NA	TRBV9	CASSKGDSNQPQHF	TGTGCCAGCAGCAAGGGAGATAGCAATCAGCCCCAGCATTTT
NA	TRBJ2-3	TRBD2	TRBV9	CASSVLAGGPLTDTQYF	TGTGCCAGCAGCGTGCTAGCGGGGGGGCCCCTCACAGATACGCAGTATTTT
NA	TRBJ1-4	NA	TRBV5-1	CASSLDSTNEKLFF	TGCGCCAGCAGCTTAGACAGCACCAATGAAAAACTGTTTTTT
NA	TRBJ2-4	NA	TRBV9	CASSANSGTKNIQYF	TGTGCCAGCAGCGCTAATAGTGGAACCAAAAACATTCAGTACTTC
NA	TRBJ2-7	TRBD2	TRBV5-1	CASRLDLAGAVEQYF	TGCGCCAGCAGACTGGACCTAGCGGGAGCGGTCGAGCAGTACTTC
NA	TRBJ2-1	TRBD2	TRBV6-5	CASSYRSSGGTEQFF	TGTGCCAGCAGTTATAGGTCTAGCGGGGGCACAGAGCAGTTCTTC
NA	TRBJ2-7	NA	TRBV21-1	CASIPSTGRYEQYF	TGTGCCAGCATCCCCTCCACGGGCCGCTACGAGCAGTACTTC
NA	TRBJ2-7	NA	TRBV19	CASSIGATDVYEQYF	TGTGCCAGTAGTATAGGGGCGACGGACGTGTACGAGCAGTACTTC
NA	TRBJ2-3	NA	TRBV18	CASSYNVPSVPTDTQYF	TGTGCCAGCTCGTACAATGTCCCTAGCGTACCTACAGATACGCAGTATTTT
NA	TRBJ2-3	NA	TRBV18	CASSPLRVGDTDTQYF	TGTGCCAGCTCACCACTGAGGGTCGGAGACACAGATACGCAGTATTTT
NA	TRBJ1-2	NA	TRBV14	CASSQGWGANYGYTF	TGTGCCAGCAGCCAAGGTTGGGGGGCTAACTATGGCTACACCTTC
NA	TRBJ1-2	NA	TRBV6-5	CAGGDFRGPYGYTF	TGTGCCGGAGGTGATTTTCGTGGACCCTATGGCTACACCTTC
NA	TRBJ1-1	TRBD1	TRBV2	CASAKGGAGTEAFF	TGTGCCAGTGCTAAAGGGGGCGCGGGTACTGAAGCTTTCTTT
NA	TRBJ2-3	NA	TRBV2	CASSGRGAADTQYF	TGTGCCAGCAGTGGTAGGGGGGCGGCAGATACGCAGTATTTT
NA	TRBJ2-1	TRBD2	TRBV27	CASSLSKAGGSNEQFF	TGTGCCAGCAGTTTATCGAAAGCGGGAGGTTCAAATGAGCAGTTCTTC
NA	TRBJ1-4	NA	TRBV19	CASNRGTEKLFF	TGTGCCAGTAATAGGGGAACTGAAAAACTGTTTTTT
NA	TRBJ2-5	TRBD1	TRBV5-1	CASSLATGGEVTQYF	TGCGCCAGCAGCTTGGCGACAGGGGGCGAAGTGACCCAGTACTTC
once	TRBJ2-3	NA	TRBV6-5	CASSYGATDTQYF	TGTGCCAGCAGCTATGGGGCAACAGATACGCAGTATTTT
NA	TRBJ1-4	NA	TRBV4-3	CASNPGRPGEKLFF	TGCGCCAGCAACCCGGGGAGGCCAGGGGAAAAACTGTTTTTT
NA	TRBJ2-1	TRBD2	TRBV27	CASSFRTSGRTRYNEQFF	TGTGCCAGCAGTTTTAGGACTAGCGGGAGGACACGGTACAATGAGCAGTTCTTC
NA	TRBJ2-2	NA	TRBV7-8	CASSLYTGELFF	TGTGCCAGCAGCCTATACACCGGGGAGCTGTTTTTT